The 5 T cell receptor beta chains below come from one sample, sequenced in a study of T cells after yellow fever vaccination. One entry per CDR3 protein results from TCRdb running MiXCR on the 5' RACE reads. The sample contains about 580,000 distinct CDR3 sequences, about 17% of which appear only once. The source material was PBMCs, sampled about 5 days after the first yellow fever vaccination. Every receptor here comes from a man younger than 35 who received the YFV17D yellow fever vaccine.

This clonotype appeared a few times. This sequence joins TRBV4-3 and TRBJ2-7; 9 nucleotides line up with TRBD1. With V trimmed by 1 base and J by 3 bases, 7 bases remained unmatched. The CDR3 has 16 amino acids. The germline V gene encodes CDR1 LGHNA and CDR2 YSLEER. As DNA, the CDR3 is TGCGCCAGCAGCCAAGCACCGGGACAGGGTATCTACGAGCAGTACTTC. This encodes CASSQAPGQGIYEQYF.

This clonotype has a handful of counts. The CDR3 sequence is CASSEWGWGNTEAFF. The CDR3 nucleotides are TGTGCCAGCAGTGAGTGGGGTTGGGGAAACACTGAAGCTTTCTTT. V and J are TRBV6-1 and TRBJ1-1; no reliable D call. The CDR3 is 15 amino acids. Trimming left V 3 bases short and J 2 bases short, with 13 bases between. Germline V gene sequence: CDR1 MNHNS, CDR2 SASEGT.

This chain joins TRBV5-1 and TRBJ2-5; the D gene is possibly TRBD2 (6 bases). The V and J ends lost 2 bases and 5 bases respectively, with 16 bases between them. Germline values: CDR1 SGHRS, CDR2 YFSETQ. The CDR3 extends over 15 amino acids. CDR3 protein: CASSFGGLGRETQYF. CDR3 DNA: TGCGCCAGCAGCTTCGGGGGACTCGGCCGGGAGACCCAGTACTTC.

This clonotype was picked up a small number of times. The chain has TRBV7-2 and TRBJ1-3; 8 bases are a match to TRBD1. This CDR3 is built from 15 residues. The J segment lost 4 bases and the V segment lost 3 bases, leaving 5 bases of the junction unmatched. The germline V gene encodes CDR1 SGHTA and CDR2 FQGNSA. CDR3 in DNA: TGTGCCAGCAGCTTTGACACAGGGGGAGGAAACACCATATATTTT. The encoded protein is CASSFDTGGGNTIYF.

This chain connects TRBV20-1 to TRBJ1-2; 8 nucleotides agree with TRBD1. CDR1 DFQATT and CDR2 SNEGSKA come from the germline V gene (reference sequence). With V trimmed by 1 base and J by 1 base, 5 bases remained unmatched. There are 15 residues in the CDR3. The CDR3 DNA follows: TGCAGTGCTAGAGGCGGGACAGGCCTTAACTATGGCTACACCTTC. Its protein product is CSARGGTGLNYGYTF.